These T cell receptor beta chains were read from a single sample in a study of T cell responses to AZD1222 COVID-19 vaccine. TCRdb keeps only in-frame clones here, not all; method: immunoSEQ multiplex PCR. The repertoire holds approximately 130,000 clones, with 80% to 90% as singletons. The sample here was peripheral blood, taken on day 0 of AZD1222 vaccination. These receptors were obtained from an adult in good health. Each CDR3 is given with its conserved first and last residue. The D gene is left open where the match is weak. Part of the rows lack a size; the others show once, few, many or a class for expanded clones.

V gene	clone size	D gene	J gene	CDR3 protein
TRBV19	-	-	TRBJ1-1	CASSIGENTEAFF
TRBV6-5	-	-	TRBJ2-1	CASSSGVGNNEQFF
TRBV25-1	-	-	TRBJ1-2	CASNRGSGARGYTF
TRBV7-2	-	-	TRBJ2-3	CASSLALGNPSTDTQYF
TRBV2	-	-	TRBJ1-1	CASSGGGNTEAFF
TRBV7-3	-	-	TRBJ2-7	CASSLTRGYEQYF
TRBV12-3/TRBV12-4	once	-	TRBJ1-5	CASSERTGQPQHF
TRBV5-1	-	TRBD2	TRBJ2-2	CASSKGLAGRTGELFF
TRBV5-6	-	-	TRBJ1-6	CASSLPRSPLHF
TRBV7-3	-	-	TRBJ1-6	CASSLHGDYNSPLHF